Reported below is one T cell receptor (beta chain). The data derive from a study of blood T cell repertoires in COVID-19. Study-wide background: The United States, Italy and Spain provided the acute and convalescent COVID-19 samples. In each case, the material was cDNA or gDNA derived from T cells, B-cell-depleted T cells, or PBMCs.

Followed longitudinally, the Seattle patients had been enrolled during active infection. The V end lost 1 base, the J end lost 6 bases, and 10 bases lay between the germline ends. The CDR3 totals 15 residues. CDR1 LGHNA and CDR2 YSLEER come from the germline V gene. The table came from immunoSEQ multiplex PCR; TCRdb's copy has only in-frame clones and leaves some out. Among 200,000 to 250,000 clones, approximately 78% were seen once, and the ten largest hold under 8.5%. This clonotype was obtained from a woman aged 80 or over with COVID-19, enrolled during active disease. Sequencing used peripheral blood. This rearrangement joins TRBV4-3 to TRBJ1-6; D is ambiguous. The CDR3 bases are TGCGCCAGCAGCCAAGGGGTCACAGTTAATTCACCCCTCCACTTT. Translation: CASSQGVTVNSPLHF.